This T cell receptor beta chain is from a study of blood T cells in healthy people across ages. Findings and caveats of the study: There were more naive CD4+ cells and higher diversity in long-lived donors than in aged donors.

On this clonotype: Its antigen is unidentified.

This CDR3 has 15 residues. Looked up from germline, CDR1 is MNHNS and CDR2 is SASEGT. V shed 3 bases, J shed 5 bases, and the junction held 3 bases outside the gene matches. The authors ran a second PCR of roughly 6 to 12 cycles using a sample-barcoded 5' primer and a J-beta primer mix. MiXCR, run by TCRdb on the 5' RACE reads, gives a single entry per CDR3 protein. The table has hundreds of thousands of distinct CDR3 sequences, roughly 25% seen once; the top ten hold more than 8.5%. The same specimen was also included in a second study, on T cells of mothers and their children. That paper notes: A few healthy Caucasian mothers gave samples, and so did their six children. For each mother, over 9 million TCR beta CDR3 reads were obtained, and for each child, a few million. An overlap that was slightly higher, though non-significant, was seen in related mother-child pairs versus unrelated pairs.

V and J are TRBV6-1 and TRBJ2-1; 11 bases map to TRBD1. The sequence derives from a boy between 5 and 17 years old in good health. Sequencing was carried out using blood. The chain's CDR3 is CASSDGTGGDNEQFF. The CDR3, as DNA: TGTGCCAGCAGTGATGGGACAGGGGGGGACAATGAGCAGTTCTTC.